This T cell receptor (beta chain) comes out of a study of shared clonotypes between healthy human individuals. Whole-study context: In total, the donors were a couple of women and a few men aged 18 to 49.

Whole-study results and caveats: An effect of sequencing depth on clonotype sharing among donors was expected.

Recent acute infections and vaccinations were absent in the healthy HIV-negative adult donors. The CD4+ fraction was divided into a CD45RA+ naive subset and a CD45RA-negative memory subset. Trimming took 5 bases from V and 1 from J; bases not matched to a gene: 10. This CDR3 contains 17 residues. Per the germline V gene, CDR1 is LNHDA and CDR2 is SQIVND (reference sequence). Repertoires were generated with immunoSEQ multiplex PCR, while TCRdb's copy carries only in-frame clones and drops some. The sample has roughly 2,300,000 clones, approximately 90% seen once. For this clone: Its antigen is as yet unknown.

The clonotype comes from a man younger than 30 in good health. Some clones in this sample may be carry-over from other donors' samples. This sequence joins TRBV19 and TRBJ2-4, with 8 positions matching TRBD1. The sample consisted of naive CD4+ T cells from PBMCs. The sample's subset: CD45RA+ positively selected. This CDR3 is CASSRQGLPRAKNIQYF. CDR3 DNA: TGTGCCAGTAGTCGACAGGGGCTCCCGAGGGCCAAAAACATTCAGTACTTC.